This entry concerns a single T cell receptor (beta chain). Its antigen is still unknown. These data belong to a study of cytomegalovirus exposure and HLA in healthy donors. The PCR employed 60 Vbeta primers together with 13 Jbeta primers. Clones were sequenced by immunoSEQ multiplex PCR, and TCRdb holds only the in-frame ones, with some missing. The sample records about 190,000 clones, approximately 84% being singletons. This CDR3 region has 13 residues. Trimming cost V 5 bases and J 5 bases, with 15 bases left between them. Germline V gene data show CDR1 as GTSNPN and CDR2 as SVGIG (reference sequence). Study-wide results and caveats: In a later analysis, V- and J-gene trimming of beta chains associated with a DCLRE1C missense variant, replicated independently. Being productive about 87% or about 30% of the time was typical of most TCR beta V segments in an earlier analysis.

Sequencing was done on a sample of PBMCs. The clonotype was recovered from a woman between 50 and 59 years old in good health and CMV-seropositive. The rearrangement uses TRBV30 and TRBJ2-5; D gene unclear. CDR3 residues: CAWQKSPKETQYF. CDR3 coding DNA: TGTGCCTGGCAAAAGAGCCCCAAGGAGACCCAGTACTTC.